What follows are 3 T cell receptor beta chains derived from one specimen sequenced in a study of T cell repertoires in cytomegalovirus infection. TCRdb called the reads again in MiXCR, with one record for every CDR3 protein. The sample has 230,000 or so distinct CDR3 sequences; 15% to 20% are singletons. The sequenced material came from CD8+ T cells from PBMCs. These receptors came from a human donor in good health (CMV status not recorded). Some clones in this sample may be carry-over from other donors' samples.

The CDR3 nucleotides read TGTGCCAGCAGTTTACTCCTGACAGACAATCCCTACGAGCAGTACTTC. Protein: CASSLLLTDNPYEQYF. The chain is built from TRBV28 and TRBJ2-7, with D tentatively TRBD1 (5 bases). CDR1 is MDHEN and CDR2 is SYDVKM in the germline V gene. The V gene lost 2 bases and the J gene lost 2 bases, with 16 bases spanning the gap. The CDR3 consists of 16 residues.

The chain employs TRBV4-1 and TRBJ1-1, with D unclear. V was trimmed by 3 bases and J by 1 base, leaving 9 bases between them. Looked up from germline, CDR1 is MGHRA and CDR2 is YSYEKL. This CDR3 spans 14 amino acids. CDR3 protein: CASSHPGTNTEAFF. In nucleotides, the CDR3 is TGCGCCAGCAGCCATCCGGGAACGAACACTGAAGCTTTCTTT.

This clonotype was picked up a small number of times. The chain has TRBV28 and TRBJ2-1, with D perhaps assigned TRBD1 or TRBD2 (5 bases each). This CDR3 region has 15 residues. Germline CDR1 reads MDHEN; CDR2 reads SYDVKM. V was trimmed by 3 bases and J by 6 bases, leaving 15 bases between them. The CDR3 protein is CASSLGVVVGNEQFF. The CDR3 coding sequence is TGTGCCAGCAGTTTGGGGGTAGTGGTGGGCAATGAGCAGTTCTTC.